Listed below are T cell receptor beta chains from one sample, sequenced in a study of cytomegalovirus exposure and HLA in healthy donors. Sequencing was performed with immunoSEQ multiplex PCR; in TCRdb, only in-frame clones are kept and a portion is missing. Seen here are around 110,000 clones, 71% observed once, and the top ten hold approximately 2.8%. The sample was PBMCs. The source is a female donor in good health and CMV-seronegative. CDR3s leave out the opening cysteine and the closing phenylalanine or tryptophan. A D gene is named only where the DNA matches it firmly.

v_call d_call cdr3_aa
TRBV2 . ASSRGGGDTQY
TRBV7-9 TRBD2 ASSPSSGETQY
TRBV10-1 . ASSESEGRGYT
TRBV11-2 TRBD2 ASSLAGGRDTQY
TRBV19 TRBD2 ASSIAAGKVQY
TRBV7-9 TRBD1 SVSGTAYEQY
TRBV25-1 TRBD2 ASSEILAGGHY
TRBV27 TRBD1 ASSLRPGTIGQGVPGVTEAF
TRBV5-1 TRBD1 ASSFGDSLNTNYGYT
TRBV9 TRBD1 ASSPGQGESEQY
TRBV10-3 . AISNGIRDTQY
TRBV7-2 . ASSRPRETQY
TRBV25-1 TRBD1 ASRAGQAPTEAF
TRBV9 TRBD2 ASSAGRARETQY
TRBV2 TRBD1 ASSLQGANTGELF
TRBV29-1 TRBD2 SVGLLAGGPSTDTQY
TRBV6-5 TRBD1 ASSWTGVGEQY
TRBV7-2 TRBD1 ASSLVADRGSVRAF
TRBV6-1 TRBD1 ASSLGQGAYGYT
TRBV18 TRBD2 ASSPRTSGRYTQY
TRBV10-1 . ASSKKGGMNTEAF
TRBV4-1 TRBD2 ASSQVRLAETDTQY
TRBV10-3 TRBD1 AISPTGTFYGYT
TRBV30 TRBD1 AWSPDRFMNTEAF
TRBV11-2 . ASSGTGYDEQF
TRBV7-6 TRBD2 ASSLAPWAGGSYEQY
TRBV9 TRBD1 ASSPTAGTGGYEQY
TRBV14 . ASSRRGSSGANVLT
TRBV27 . ASSEQGGISGANVLT
TRBV2 TRBD1 ASSPGQGAFANEKLF
TRBV30 TRBD1 AWSAGTAGNTIY
TRBV7-8 TRBD1 ASSSRTGGSGANVLT
TRBV30 TRBD1 AWSPDRAGGYGYT
TRBV6-5 . ASSYGGSYNEQF
TRBV7-8 . ASSPKAPGQGGGAF
TRBV5-6 TRBD2 ASSLPGLVQNTQY
TRBV6-1 . ASRRDSVFEQY
TRBV9 . ASSVDTGLGGNTIY
TRBV7-9 TRBD1 ASSEGATGTDTQY
TRBV28 TRBD1 ASSLIGTEGNQPQH
TRBV4-2 TRBD1 ASSQIGQGVNTEAF
TRBV11-2 . ATVNPSPGANVLT
TRBV7-3 TRBD2 ASSPSGSKNEQF
TRBV15 . ATSREGREQY
TRBV15 . ATSPRRGGSYEQY
TRBV9 TRBD1 ASSLGTGGSYNEQF
TRBV9 TRBD2 ASSVSSGSSETQY
TRBV30 TRBD2 AWSPNRLAGGRADTQY
TRBV5-1 . ASSPLTSTDTQY
TRBV6-4 . ASSGLLNTGELF
TRBV30 . AWSPWGVTARELF
TRBV30 TRBD1 AWSGGQANSPLH
TRBV15 TRBD2 ATRLTSGEETQY
TRBV7-3 TRBD1 ASSLKGGGDRAF
TRBV4-1 TRBD2 ASSQAGGPLNEQF
TRBV10-1 TRBD2 ASSESFRGLAETNTGELF
TRBV4-1 TRBD1 ASSQVMGQASNYGYT
TRBV5-1 TRBD1 ASSLGQGFDTEAF
TRBV5-1 TRBD2 ASRRAGGPSSYNEQF